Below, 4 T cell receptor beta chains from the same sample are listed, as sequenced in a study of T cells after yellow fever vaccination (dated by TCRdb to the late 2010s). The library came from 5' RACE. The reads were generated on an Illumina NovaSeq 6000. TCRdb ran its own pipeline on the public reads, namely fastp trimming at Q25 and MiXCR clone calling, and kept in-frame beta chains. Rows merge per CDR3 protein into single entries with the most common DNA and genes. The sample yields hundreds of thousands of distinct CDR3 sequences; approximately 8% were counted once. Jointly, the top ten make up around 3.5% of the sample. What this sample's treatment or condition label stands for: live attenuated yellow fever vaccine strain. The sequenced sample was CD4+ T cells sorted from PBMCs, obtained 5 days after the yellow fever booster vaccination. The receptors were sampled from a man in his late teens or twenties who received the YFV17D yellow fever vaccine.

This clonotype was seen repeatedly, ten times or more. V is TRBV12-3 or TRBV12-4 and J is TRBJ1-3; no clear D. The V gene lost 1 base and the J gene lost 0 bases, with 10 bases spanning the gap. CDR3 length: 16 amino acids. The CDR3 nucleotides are TGTGCCAGCAGTTTAGTAGGGCGCAGCTCTGGAAACACCATATATTTT. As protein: CASSLVGRSSGNTIYF.

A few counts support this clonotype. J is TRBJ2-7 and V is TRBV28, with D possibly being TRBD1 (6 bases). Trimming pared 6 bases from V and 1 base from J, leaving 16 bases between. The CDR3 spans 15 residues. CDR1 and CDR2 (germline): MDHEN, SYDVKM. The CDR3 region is CASRTQGWRSYEQYV. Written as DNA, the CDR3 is TGTGCCAGCAGGACACAGGGTTGGAGATCCTACGAGCAGTACGTC.

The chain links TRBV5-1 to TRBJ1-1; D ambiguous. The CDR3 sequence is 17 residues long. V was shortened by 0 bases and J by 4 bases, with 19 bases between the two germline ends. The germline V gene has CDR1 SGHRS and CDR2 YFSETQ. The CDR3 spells CASSLDFSRRVGTEAFF. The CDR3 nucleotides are TGCGCCAGCAGCTTGGATTTTTCAAGGAGAGTAGGCACTGAAGCTTTCTTT.

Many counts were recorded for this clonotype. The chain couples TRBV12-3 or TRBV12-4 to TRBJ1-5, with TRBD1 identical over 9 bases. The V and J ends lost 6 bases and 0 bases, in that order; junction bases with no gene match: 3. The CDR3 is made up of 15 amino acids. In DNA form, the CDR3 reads TGTGCCAGCAGCGGGACAGGGCCTAGCAATCAGCCCCAGCATTTT. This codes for CASSGTGPSNQPQHF.